The 20 T cell receptor beta chains presented below share a single source sample, sequenced in a study of OX40 agonist ivuxolimab in advanced cancers. TCRdb's copy holds only in-frame clones and misses some; the assay was immunoSEQ multiplex PCR. Of 35,000 to 45,000 clones in the sample, 85% to 90% were seen once. The sequencing used CD4+ or CD8+ T cells sorted from blood, collected in a trial of the OX40 agonist ivuxolimab. The receptor set was obtained from an adult with an advanced solid tumor such as melanoma, head and neck, liver or kidney cancer.

The chain employs TRBV19 and TRBJ1-2, with D tentatively TRBD1 (5 bases). The germline V gene has CDR1 LNHDA and CDR2 SQIVND (reference sequence). Trimming cost V 5 bases and J 2 bases, with 9 bases left between them. This CDR3 region has 13 residues. The CDR3, as DNA: TGTGCCAGTAGTCCTCGGGGGAACTATGGCTACACCTTC. It specifies CASSPRGNYGYTF.

The V and J genes are TRBV11-1 and TRBJ2-2; D unclear. There are 17 residues in the CDR3. V dropped 2 bases and J dropped 0 bases, with 13 bases sitting between them. CDR1 and CDR2 from the germline V gene are SGHAT and FQDESV (reference sequence). The CDR3 bases are TGTGCCAGCAGCTTATCGCGATGGGAAACGAACACCGGGGAGCTGTTTTTT. Protein product: CASSLSRWETNTGELFF.

The J gene is TRBJ1-2, the V gene TRBV7-2; D ambiguous. The CDR3 has 14 amino acids. V lost 0 bases, J lost 4 bases, and 9 bases lay in between. Germline V gene lookup returns CDR1 SGHTA and CDR2 FQGNSA. Here the CDR3 reads CASSLAQETYGYTF. For the CDR3, the DNA is TGTGCCAGCAGCTTAGCGCAAGAGACCTATGGCTACACCTTC.

V and J are TRBV11-2 and TRBJ1-1, with D possibly being TRBD1 (6 bases). This CDR3 is built from 13 residues. CDR1 and CDR2 (germline): SGHAT, FQNNGV. The V and J ends lost 6 bases and 6 bases respectively, with 14 bases between them. CDR3 amino acids: CASRYPGEPEAFF. The CDR3 DNA is TGTGCCAGCAGGTATCCAGGGGAGCCTGAAGCTTTCTTT.

The chain carries TRBV19 and TRBJ2-3; weak D call: TRBD2 (6 bases). Germline CDR1 is LNHDA and CDR2 is SQIVND (reference sequence). V shed 5 bases and J shed 0 bases, with 9 bases lying between them. This CDR3 spans 14 amino acids. The CDR3 DNA follows: TGTGCCAGTAGTTTGGGGACTAGCACAGATACGCAGTATTTT. This codes for CASSLGTSTDTQYF. The variable domain in full, with the rest retrieved from reference TRBV19 and TRBJ2-3, is DGGITQSPKYLFRKEGQNVTLSCEQNLNHDAMYWYRQDPGQGLRLIYYSQIVNDFQKGDIAEGYSVSREKKESFPLTVTSAQKNPTAFYLCASSLGTSTDTQYFGPGTRLTVL.

Only one count was recorded for this clone. J is TRBJ2-5 and V is TRBV28; 7 nucleotides align to TRBD1. CDR1 and CDR2 from the germline V gene are MDHEN and SYDVKM. The CDR3 has 16 amino acids. V shed 5 bases and J 7 bases; nucleotides not matched to a gene: 16. Here the CDR3 DNA reads TGTGCCAGCAGTAAGGGACAGCTAACCGGGGTTGGGACCCAGTACTTC. Amino acid sequence: CASSKGQLTGVGTQYF.

The rearrangement links TRBV12-5 to TRBJ2-4; D remains unclear. V shed 3 bases and J shed 2 bases, with 8 bases lying between them. The germline V gene has CDR1 LGHNT and CDR2 FRNRAP. The CDR3 covers 14 residues. CDR3: CASGFRKTKNIQYF. CDR3 DNA: TGTGCTAGTGGTTTCCGTAAAACCAAAAACATTCAGTACTTC. The full variable domain, in which reference TRBV12-5 and TRBJ2-4 provide the parts outside the CDR3, is DARVTQTPRHKVTEMGQEVTMRCQPILGHNTVFWYRQTMMQGLELLAYFRNRAPLDDSGMPKDRFSAEMPDATLATLKIQPSEPRDSAVYFCASGFRKTKNIQYFGAGTRLSVL.

The chain couples TRBV28 to TRBJ2-5; 8 bases align to TRBD1. TRBJ2-7 explains the end of the DNA better; the J call may be wrong. Germline CDR1 MDHEN, CDR2 SYDVKM. The CDR3 runs to 15 residues. The CDR3: CASSPHRTGHNEQYF. The CDR3 nucleotides are TGTGCCAGCAGTCCTCACCGGACAGGGCACAACGAGCAGTACTTC.

Of note for this clone: Mismatch with germline at one junction end may stem from a read error. The chain couples TRBV6-6 to TRBJ2-3; 11 bases map to TRBD2. The germline gives CDR1 MNHNY, CDR2 SVGAGI (reference sequence). The CDR3 has 16 residues. The CDR3 region is CASRTSGSTSIDTQYF. The CDR3 DNA follows: TGTGCCAGCAGAACTAGCGGGAGCACTAGCATAGATACGCAGTATTTT.

The chain joins TRBV7-2 to TRBJ1-6, with D possibly matching TRBD1 (5 bases). The CDR3 spans 15 residues. Germline CDR1 reads SGHTA; CDR2 reads FQGNSA. Trimming removed 5 bases from V and 8 bases from J, with 16 bases in between. As DNA, the CDR3 is TGTGCCAGCAGCCCCGTCGGGGGAACGGATTCACCCCTCCACTTT. Amino acid sequence: CASSPVGGTDSPLHF.

V gene TRBV6-1 combines with J gene TRBJ1-2; D remains ambiguous. Germline values: CDR1 MNHNS, CDR2 SASEGT. CDR3 length: 14 residues. Trimming cost V 6 bases and J 1 base, with 12 bases left between them. CDR3: CASRGVGGNYGYTF. CDR3 coding DNA: TGTGCCAGCAGGGGTGTAGGAGGTAACTATGGCTACACCTTC.

The chain couples TRBV19 to TRBJ1-5; D is uncertain. With 4 bases removed from V and 0 bases from J, the gap between germline ends came to 10 bases. This CDR3 contains 15 residues. Germline CDR1 reads LNHDA; CDR2 reads SQIVND (reference sequence). The CDR3 loop is CASSNRQNSNQPQHF. The CDR3, as DNA: TGTGCCAGTAGTAATAGACAAAATAGCAATCAGCCCCAGCATTTT.

The chain uses TRBV5-1 and TRBJ2-1; D not resolved. Germline V lookup: CDR1 SGHRS, CDR2 YFSETQ. Trimming stripped 0 bases from V and 0 bases from J, with 4 bases between. The CDR3 has 14 residues. DNA for the CDR3: TGCGCCAGCAGCTTGGACAGCTCCTACAATGAGCAGTTCTTC. It encodes CASSLDSSYNEQFF.

The rearrangement links TRBV6-1 to TRBJ2-1; 8 nucleotides align to TRBD1. V lost 4 bases to trimming and J lost 3 bases; unmatched junction nucleotides: 8. Per the germline V gene, CDR1 is MNHNS and CDR2 is SASEGT. This CDR3 comprises 16 residues. As DNA, the CDR3 is TGTGCCAGCAGTGTAGCCCGCGGACAGGGCTACAATGAGCAGTTCTTC. Protein sequence: CASSVARGQGYNEQFF.

This clone was picked up one time. The CDR3 bases are TGTGCCAGCAATCAGTTTTCCTCCGACAGGGAAGGGAACGAGCAGTACTTC. This codes for CASNQFSSDREGNEQYF. The chain has TRBV7-9 and TRBJ2-7; 7 nucleotides match TRBD1. V was clipped by 7 bases and J by 5 bases; unmatched bases: 20. The CDR3 runs to 17 residues. CDR1 and CDR2 from the germline V gene are SEHNR and FQNEAQ (reference sequence).

The rearrangement joins TRBV5-1 to TRBJ2-3; TRBD1 matches at 11 bases. With V trimmed by 4 bases and J by 4 bases, 2 bases remained unmatched. The germline V gene has CDR1 SGHRS and CDR2 YFSETQ. The CDR3 spans 14 residues. CDR3 protein: CASSPGQGADTQYF. The CDR3 DNA reads as TGCGCCAGCAGCCCGGGACAGGGGGCAGATACGCAGTATTTT.

This chain links TRBV6-5 with TRBJ2-5, with TRBD1 identical over 7 bases. V lost 6 bases, J lost 1 base, and 8 bases stayed unmatched. The CDR3 extends over 15 amino acids. Germline V lookup: CDR1 MNHEY, CDR2 SVGAGI. This chain's CDR3 is CASRRTGTLQETQYF. The CDR3 nucleotides read TGTGCCAGCAGGCGGACAGGTACCCTCCAAGAGACCCAGTACTTC.

This rearrangement joins TRBV6-5 to TRBJ1-1; weak D call: TRBD1 (5 bases). CDR1 is MNHEY and CDR2 is SVGAGI in the germline V gene. V lost 2 bases and J lost 5, with 12 bases in between. The CDR3 totals 14 residues. The CDR3 region is CASSYRGEWTEAFF. DNA of the CDR3: TGTGCCAGCAGTTACCGGGGGGAATGGACTGAAGCTTTCTTT.

The rearrangement links TRBV7-9 to TRBJ2-7, with D unresolved. With 1 base removed from V and 0 bases from J, the gap between germline ends came to 7 bases. CDR1 and CDR2 from the germline V gene are SEHNR and FQNEAQ (reference sequence). The CDR3 has 14 amino acids. The CDR3 region is CASSLVASSYEQYF. CDR3 DNA: TGTGCCAGCAGCTTAGTTGCCAGCTCCTACGAGCAGTACTTC.

The genes are TRBV19 and TRBJ1-4; the match to TRBD1 covers 8 bases. Germline V CDR1 and CDR2: LNHDA, SQIVND (reference sequence). The CDR3 spans 14 residues. V was clipped by 6 bases and J by 4 bases; unmatched bases: 4. In DNA form, the CDR3 reads TGTGCCAGTAGCACACAGGGGGTTAATGAAAAACTGTTTTTT. It specifies CASSTQGVNEKLFF.